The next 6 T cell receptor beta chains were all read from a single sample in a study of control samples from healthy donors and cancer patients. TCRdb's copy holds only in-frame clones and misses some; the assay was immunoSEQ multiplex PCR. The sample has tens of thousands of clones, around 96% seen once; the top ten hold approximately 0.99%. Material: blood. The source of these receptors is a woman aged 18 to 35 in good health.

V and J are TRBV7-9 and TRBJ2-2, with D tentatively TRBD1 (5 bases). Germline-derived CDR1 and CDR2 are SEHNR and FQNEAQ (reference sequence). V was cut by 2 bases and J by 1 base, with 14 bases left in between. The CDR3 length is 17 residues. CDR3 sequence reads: CASSLSALDRNTGELFF. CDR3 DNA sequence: TGTGCCAGCAGCTTAAGCGCCCTAGACAGGAACACCGGGGAGCTGTTTTTT.

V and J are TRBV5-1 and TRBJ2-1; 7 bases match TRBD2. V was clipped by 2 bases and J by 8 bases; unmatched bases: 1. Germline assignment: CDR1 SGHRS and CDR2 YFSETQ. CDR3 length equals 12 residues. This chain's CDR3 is CASSLTSDEQFF. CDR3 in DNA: TGCGCCAGCAGCTTAACTAGCGATGAGCAGTTCTTC.

As DNA, the CDR3 is TGTGCCAGCAGGCGGGACAGTGGCTACACCTTC. Its translation is CASRRDSGYTF. This sequence joins TRBV5-6 and TRBJ1-2; TRBD1 aligns across 7 bases. Germline CDR1 SGHDT, CDR2 YYEEEE. The length of the CDR3 is 11 residues. Trimming took 5 bases from V and 7 from J; bases not matched to a gene: 2.

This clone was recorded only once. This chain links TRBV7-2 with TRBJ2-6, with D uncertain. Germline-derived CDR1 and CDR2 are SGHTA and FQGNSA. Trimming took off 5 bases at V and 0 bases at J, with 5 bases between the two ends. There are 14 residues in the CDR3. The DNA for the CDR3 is TGTGCCAGCAGCAGGGACTCTGGGGCCAACGTCCTGACTTTC. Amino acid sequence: CASSRDSGANVLTF.

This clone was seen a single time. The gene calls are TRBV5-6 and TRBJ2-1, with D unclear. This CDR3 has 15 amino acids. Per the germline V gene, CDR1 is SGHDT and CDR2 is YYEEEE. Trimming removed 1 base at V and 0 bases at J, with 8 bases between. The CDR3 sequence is CASSLIAYSYNEQFF. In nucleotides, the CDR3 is TGTGCCAGCAGCTTGATCGCGTACTCCTACAATGAGCAGTTCTTC.

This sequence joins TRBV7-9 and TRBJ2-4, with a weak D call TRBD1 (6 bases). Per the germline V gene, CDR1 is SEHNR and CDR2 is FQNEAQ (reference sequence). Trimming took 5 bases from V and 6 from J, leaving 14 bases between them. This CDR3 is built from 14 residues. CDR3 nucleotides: TGTGCCAGCAGCCACAGGGTGAAGGGAAACATTCAGTACTTC. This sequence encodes CASSHRVKGNIQYF.